Below, 18 T cell receptor beta chains from the same sample are listed, as sequenced in a study of identical twins (dated by TCRdb to 2016 to 2017). Library preparation used 5' RACE. The sequencing machine was an Illumina HiSeq 2000. TCRdb cleaned the public reads at Q25 with fastp, built clones with MiXCR and kept in-frame beta chains. All rows with the same CDR3 protein become a single entry with the most common DNA and genes. The sample table shows some 1,700,000 distinct CDR3 sequences, and less than 40% are seen once. 0.25% to 0.3% of the sample is taken by the ten largest. Sequencing input: cord blood. The receptors here all came from a newborn girl in good health.

This chain uses TRBV4-1 with TRBJ2-5, with D uncertain. Judging by the DNA end, TRBJ2-7 fits better; the J call may be wrong. The CDR3 runs to 12 residues. CDR1 and CDR2 from the germline V gene are MGHRA and YSYEKL. In DNA form, the CDR3 reads TGCGCCAGCAGCCAAATTCGCAGCGAGCAGTACTTC. Translating gives CASSQIRSEQYF.

This clonotype occurred a few times. The genes are TRBV20-1 and TRBJ2-1; TRBD1 matches at 10 bases. Trimming removed 0 bases from V and 1 base from J; junction bases left unmatched: 3. This CDR3 region has 16 residues. The germline V gene encodes CDR1 DFQATT and CDR2 SNEGSKA (reference sequence). The CDR3 sequence is CSARDTGQGSYNEQFF. DNA of the CDR3: TGCAGTGCTAGAGACACGGGACAGGGGTCCTACAATGAGCAGTTCTTC.

This clonotype was observed a few times. The DNA for the CDR3 is TGTGCCAGTATTCGGACAGGAGATAACTATGGCTACACCTTC. Translated: CASIRTGDNYGYTF. The chain employs TRBV19 and TRBJ1-2; 7 bases map to TRBD1. V was pared by 7 bases and J by 1 base, with 6 bases of the junction left unmatched. Looked up from germline, CDR1 is LNHDA and CDR2 is SQIVND (reference sequence). The CDR3 totals 14 residues.

The chain joins TRBV3-1 to TRBJ2-5; 7 nucleotides align to TRBD2. Germline V gives CDR1 LGHDT, CDR2 YNNKEL (reference sequence). This CDR3 is 14 amino acids long. J was trimmed by 5 bases and V by 5 bases; bases with no gene match: 8. The DNA for the CDR3 is TGTGCCAGCAGCTTCGGGGGAGGGCGGGAGACCCAGTACTTC. It yields the protein CASSFGGGRETQYF.

V and J are TRBV20-1 and TRBJ2-3; 7 bases fit TRBD2. The CDR3 contains 16 residues. Per the germline V gene, CDR1 is DFQATT and CDR2 is SNEGSKA (reference sequence). Trimming removed 6 bases from V and 4 bases from J; junction bases left unmatched: 16. Written as DNA, the CDR3 is TGCAGTGCCCCGTTGTGGTTCACTAGCGATCCAGATACGCAGTATTTT. Translated, it gives CSAPLWFTSDPDTQYF.

This clonotype was recorded a few times. The chain links TRBV2 to TRBJ1-6; TRBD1 matches at 8 bases. The CDR3 is made up of 15 amino acids. Germline V gene data show CDR1 as SNHLY and CDR2 as FYNNEI. Trimming cost V 8 bases and J 7 bases; bases outside gene matches: 10. The CDR3 sequence: CASARNGQGNSPLHF. CDR3 DNA: TGTGCCAGCGCCCGGAACGGACAGGGAAATTCACCCCTCCACTTT.

This clonotype was seen more than once but under ten times. V usage is TRBV7-2 and J usage is TRBJ1-2; the D is unclear. V shed 9 bases and J shed 5 bases, with 7 bases lying between them. There are 10 residues in the CDR3. Germline CDR1 SGHTA, CDR2 FQGNSA. The DNA of the CDR3 is TGTGCCAGAATGGGTTATGGCTACACCTTC. It encodes CARMGYGYTF.

This clonotype was detected only a few times. V gene TRBV24-1 combines with J gene TRBJ2-3, with 10 bases fitting TRBD2. There are 17 residues in the CDR3. Germline CDR1 reads KGHDR; CDR2 reads SFDVKD. The junction had 6 bases not matched to a gene; V was cut back by 4 bases and J by 0 bases. CDR3 residues: CATSDRRLAGSTDTQYF. CDR3 nucleotides: TGTGCCACCAGTGACCGCCGACTAGCGGGTAGCACAGATACGCAGTATTTT.

The rearrangement links TRBV29-1 to TRBJ2-1; no firm D call. The DNA end lines up better with TRBJ2-7; the J call may be wrong. The CDR3 length is 16 residues. CDR1 is SQVTM, CDR2 ANQGSEA, per germline. The CDR3 region is CSVEDLDHSSYNEQYF. CDR3 sequence (DNA): TGCAGCGTTGAAGATCTAGACCATAGCTCCTACAATGAGCAGTACTTC.

The table lists this clonotype with many counts. The rearrangement uses TRBV7-6 and TRBJ2-7; D not resolved. This CDR3 has 12 amino acids. Trimming stripped 4 bases from V and 0 bases from J, with 4 bases between. Per the germline V gene, CDR1 is SGHVS and CDR2 is FNYEAQ. CDR3: CASSSYSYEQYF. CDR3 nucleotides: TGTGCCAGCAGCTCCTACTCCTACGAGCAGTACTTC.

This clonotype was recorded a few times. This chain joins TRBV5-6 and TRBJ2-4; 10 bases match TRBD1. V was pared by 1 base and J by 9 bases, with 7 bases of the junction left unmatched. The CDR3 extends over 15 amino acids. From germline, CDR1 is SGHDT and CDR2 YYEEEE. CDR3 sequence reads: CASSLRTGGVGIQYF. CDR3 DNA: TGTGCCAGCAGCTTGCGGACAGGGGGGGTCGGCATTCAGTACTTC.

The V and J genes are TRBV25-1 and TRBJ2-2; 7 nucleotides align to TRBD2. CDR3 length equals 16 residues. The J segment lost 0 bases and the V segment lost 8 bases, leaving 9 bases of the junction unmatched. CDR1 MGHDK and CDR2 SYGVNS come from the germline V gene. CDR3 nucleotides: TGTGCCAGCCAACCTCCTAGCGGCCCGAACACCGGGGAGCTGTTTTTT. It codes for CASQPPSGPNTGELFF.

In this sample, this clonotype turned up a few times. This chain connects TRBV24-1 to TRBJ2-3; D is unresolved. V lost 4 bases, J lost 5 bases, and 9 bases lay in between. CDR1 is KGHDR and CDR2 is SFDVKD in the germline V gene. This CDR3 is 13 amino acids long. CDR3 residues: CATSDPPGDTQYF. In DNA, the CDR3 is TGTGCCACCAGTGACCCTCCTGGAGATACGCAGTATTTT.

This clonotype was recorded a few times. V is TRBV4-2 and J is TRBJ2-1, with D possibly TRBD2 on 5 matching bases. Germline V gene sequence: CDR1 LGHNA, CDR2 YNFKEQ. This CDR3 is 16 amino acids long. Trimming pared 0 bases from V and 5 bases from J, leaving 14 bases between. CDR3 DNA: TGTGCCAGCAGCCAAGACTCCCAGCGGATACACAATGAGCAGTTCTTC. As protein: CASSQDSQRIHNEQFF.

This sequence joins TRBV5-4 and TRBJ2-5, with unresolved D. V dropped 4 bases and J dropped 2 bases, with 12 bases sitting between them. In germline, CDR1 is SGHNT, CDR2 YYREEE (reference sequence). CDR3 length: 14 residues. This CDR3 reads CASSPTDFQETQYF. CDR3 bases: TGTGCCAGCAGCCCGACCGACTTTCAAGAGACCCAGTACTTC. The entire variable domain, with the rest obtained from reference TRBV5-4 and TRBJ2-5, is as follows: ETGVTQSPTHLIKTRGQQVTLRCSSQSGHNTVSWYQQALGQGPQFIFQYYREEENGRGNFPPRFSGLQFPNYSSELNVNALELDDSALYLCASSPTDFQETQYFGPGTRLLVL.

The chain employs TRBV5-1 and TRBJ2-5; 9 positions agree with TRBD2. The V segment lost 0 bases and the J segment 11 bases; nucleotides outside the gene matches: 11. Germline V gene lookup returns CDR1 SGHRS and CDR2 YFSETQ. The CDR3 runs to 15 residues. The CDR3 region is CASSLALAGFNEQYF. CDR3 in DNA: TGCGCCAGCAGCTTGGCCCTAGCGGGGTTCAATGAGCAGTACTTC. Using reference TRBV5-1 and TRBJ2-5 for the parts outside the CDR3, the full variable domain is KAGVTQTPRYLIKTRGQQVTLSCSPISGHRSVSWYQQTPGQGLQFLFEYFSETQRNKGNFPGRFSGRQFSNSRSEMNVSTLELGDSALYLCASSLALAGFNEQYFGPGTRLLVL.

V and J are TRBV5-1 and TRBJ2-7; unclear D gene. Looked up from germline, CDR1 is SGHRS and CDR2 is YFSETQ. This CDR3 region has 15 residues. V dropped 0 bases and J dropped 2 bases, with 12 bases sitting between them. CDR3 residues: CASSLEVTRAYEQYF. The CDR3 DNA reads as TGCGCCAGCAGCTTGGAGGTGACAAGAGCCTACGAGCAGTACTTC.

The chain recombines TRBV28 with TRBJ1-2; tentatively, D is TRBD1 (5 bases). Trimming shortened V by 4 bases and J by 3 bases, and 15 bases separated the two germline ends. CDR1 MDHEN and CDR2 SYDVKM come from the germline V gene. The CDR3 spans 15 residues. CDR3 nucleotide sequence: TGTGCCAGCAGTTCATCCCGGGGGGGGGACTATGGCTACACCTTC. As protein: CASSSSRGGDYGYTF.